This T cell receptor beta chain was retrieved from a study of Graves' ophthalmopathy and Graves' hyperthyroidism. In its sample, this clonotype was seen many times. The CDR3 extends over 12 amino acids. Germline loops: CDR1 SQVTM, CDR2 ANQGSEA. CDR3 regions of TCR beta were amplified from RNA transcripts. Amplification began with first-round RT-PCR using HTBI primers, then second-round multiplex PCR was performed. TCRdb re-called the multiplex PCR reads with MiXCR, one entry per CDR3 protein. The table lists 350,000 to 400,000 distinct CDR3 sequences, less than 20% of them singletons. The sequencing input was peripheral blood. This clonotype originated in a woman younger than 30 with stable Graves' hyperthyroidism. This chain joins TRBV29-1 and TRBJ1-5; perhaps TRBD1 as D (5 bases). The CDR3 DNA reads TGCGGAACGGGGGGGGGTGATCAGCCCCAGCATTTT. Translating gives CGTGGGDQPQHF.